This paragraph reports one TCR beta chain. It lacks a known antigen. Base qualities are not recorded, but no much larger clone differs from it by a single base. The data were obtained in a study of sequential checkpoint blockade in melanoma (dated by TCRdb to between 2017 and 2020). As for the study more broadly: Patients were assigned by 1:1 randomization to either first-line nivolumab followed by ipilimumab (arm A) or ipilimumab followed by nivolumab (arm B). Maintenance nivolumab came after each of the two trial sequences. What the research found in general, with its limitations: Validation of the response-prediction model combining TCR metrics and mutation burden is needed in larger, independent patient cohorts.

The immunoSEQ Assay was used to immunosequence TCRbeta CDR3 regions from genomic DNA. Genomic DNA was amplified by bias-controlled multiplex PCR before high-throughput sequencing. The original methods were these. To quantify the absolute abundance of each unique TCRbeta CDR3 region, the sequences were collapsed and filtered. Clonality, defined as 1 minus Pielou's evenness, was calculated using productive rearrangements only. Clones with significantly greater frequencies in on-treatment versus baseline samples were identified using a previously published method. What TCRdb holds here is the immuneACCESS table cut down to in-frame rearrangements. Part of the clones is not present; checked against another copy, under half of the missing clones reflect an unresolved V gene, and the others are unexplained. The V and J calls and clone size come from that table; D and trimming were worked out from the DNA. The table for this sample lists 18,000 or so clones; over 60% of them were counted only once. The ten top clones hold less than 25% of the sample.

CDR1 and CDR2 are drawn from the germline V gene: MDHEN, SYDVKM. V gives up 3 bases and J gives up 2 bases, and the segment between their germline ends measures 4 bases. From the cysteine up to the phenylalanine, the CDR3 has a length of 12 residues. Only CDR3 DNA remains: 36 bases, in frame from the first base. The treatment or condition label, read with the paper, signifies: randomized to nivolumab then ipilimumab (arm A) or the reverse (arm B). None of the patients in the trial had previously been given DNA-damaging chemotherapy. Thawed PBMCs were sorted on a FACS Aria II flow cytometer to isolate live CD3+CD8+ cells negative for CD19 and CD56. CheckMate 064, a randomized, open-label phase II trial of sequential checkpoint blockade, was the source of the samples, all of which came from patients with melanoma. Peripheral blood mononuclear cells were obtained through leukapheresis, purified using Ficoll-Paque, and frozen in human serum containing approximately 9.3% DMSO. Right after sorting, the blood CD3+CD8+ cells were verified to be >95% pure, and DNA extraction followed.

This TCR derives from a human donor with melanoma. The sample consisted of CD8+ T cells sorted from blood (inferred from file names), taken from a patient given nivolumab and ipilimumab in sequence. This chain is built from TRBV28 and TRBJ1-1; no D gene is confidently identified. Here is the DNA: TGTGCCAGCAGTTTGAGTAACACTGAAGCTTTCTTT. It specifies CASSLSNTEAFF.